The next 23 T cell receptor beta chains were all read from a single sample in a study of siplizumab effects on memory and regulatory T cells. Assay: immunoSEQ multiplex PCR; the TCRdb copy retains only in-frame clones and omits some. The sample has roughly 56,000 clones; 93% are singletons. The sequencing sample was made of CD8+ T cells sorted from blood. These receptors came from a human donor in good health.

The chain is built from TRBV6-5 and TRBJ1-5, with D possibly TRBD1 on 5 matching bases. The CDR3 contains 15 residues. Trimming took off 7 bases at V and 3 bases at J, with 16 bases between the two ends. Looked up from germline, CDR1 is MNHEY and CDR2 is SVGAGI. The CDR3 sequence is CASNPFRGDNQPQHF. The CDR3 nucleotides read TGTGCCAGCAACCCTTTTAGGGGCGACAATCAGCCCCAGCATTTT.

V usage is TRBV10-3 and J usage is TRBJ2-1; D ambiguous. CDR1 and CDR2 (germline): ENHRY, SYGVKD. The CDR3 consists of 12 residues. V lost 0 bases to trimming and J lost 13 bases, with 10 bases between them. The chain's CDR3 is CAISESQNSQFF. The CDR3 DNA sequence: TGTGCCATCAGTGAGTCTCAAAACTCCCAGTTCTTC.

The chain joins TRBV6-1 to TRBJ2-7; TRBD1 might be the D (6 bases). Germline V lookup: CDR1 MNHNS, CDR2 SASEGT. V was pared by 6 bases and J by 4 bases, with 13 bases between. The CDR3 is made up of 13 amino acids. The CDR3, as DNA: TGTGCCAGCAGCCACCGGACAGTGTACGAGCAGTACTTC. This encodes CASSHRTVYEQYF.

The V gene is TRBV27, the J gene TRBJ2-7; 15 positions agree with TRBD2. V shed 2 bases, J shed 4 bases, and the junction held 0 bases outside the gene matches. The CDR3 extends over 15 amino acids. Germline assignment: CDR1 MNHEY and CDR2 SMNVEV (reference sequence). The CDR3 sequence: CASSLGTSGRYEQYF. In nucleotides, the CDR3 is TGTGCCAGCAGTTTAGGGACTAGCGGGAGGTACGAGCAGTACTTC.

The chain is built from TRBV12-5 and TRBJ2-1, with D possibly being TRBD2 (6 bases). The V gene's germline CDR1 is LGHNT and CDR2 FRNRAP. This CDR3 comprises 15 residues. The ends were cut back, 6 bases at V and 5 bases at J, with 17 bases in the middle. The CDR3: CASGSAGTAHNEQFF. For the CDR3, the DNA is TGTGCTAGTGGCTCCGCGGGGACCGCACACAATGAGCAGTTCTTC.

This rearrangement joins TRBV4-2 to TRBJ2-1, with D perhaps matching TRBD2 (6 bases). The CDR3 runs 16 residues. Germline V gives CDR1 LGHNA, CDR2 YNFKEQ. Trimming took 0 bases from V and 5 from J, leaving 14 bases between them. The CDR3 protein is CASSQEPGIADNEQFF. In DNA, the CDR3 is TGTGCCAGCAGCCAAGAGCCGGGGATAGCGGACAATGAGCAGTTCTTC.

This sequence joins TRBV4-1 and TRBJ1-5; the D is unclear. The V and J ends lost 2 bases and 4 bases respectively, with 6 bases between them. CDR3 length equals 13 residues. Per the germline V gene, CDR1 is MGHRA and CDR2 is YSYEKL. The CDR3 nucleotides are TGCGCCAGCAGCCAACTGGGAAATCAGCCCCAGCATTTT. Protein: CASSQLGNQPQHF.

The chain joins TRBV28 to TRBJ1-5; no clear D gene. There are 15 residues in the CDR3. Germline values: CDR1 MDHEN, CDR2 SYDVKM. The V end lost 7 bases, the J end lost 3 bases, and 16 bases lay between the germline ends. CDR3 in amino acids: CASKDGKASNQPQHF. The CDR3 DNA reads TGTGCCAGCAAGGACGGAAAGGCCTCCAATCAGCCCCAGCATTTT.

The rearrangement uses TRBV4-3 and TRBJ2-7; a weak D match, TRBD1 (6 bases). Deletions cut 0 bases from V and 3 bases from J, with 9 bases between. Germline lookup yields CDR1 LGHNA and CDR2 YSLEER. The CDR3 has 14 residues. CDR3 nucleotide sequence: TGCGCCAGCAGCCAAGATCGGACAGTCTACGAGCAGTACTTC. Residues: CASSQDRTVYEQYF.

The chain carries TRBV7-3 and TRBJ1-2; a possible D gene is TRBD1 (5 bases). This CDR3 is 13 amino acids long. Trimming took 0 bases from V and 7 from J, leaving 9 bases between them. Germline V gives CDR1 SGHTA, CDR2 FQGTGA. CDR3 nucleotide sequence: TGTGCCAGCAGCTTAACCGGGGGGTCTGGCTACACCTTC. Translating gives CASSLTGGSGYTF.

The V and J genes are TRBV7-9 and TRBJ2-7, with 8 nucleotides matching TRBD2. CDR1 and CDR2 from the germline V gene are SEHNR and FQNEAQ (reference sequence). The J segment lost 6 bases and the V segment lost 4 bases, leaving 5 bases of the junction unmatched. CDR3 length: 13 amino acids. The CDR3 sequence is CASSSGLAGEQYF. The CDR3 region has the DNA TGTGCCAGCAGCTCAGGACTAGCTGGCGAGCAGTACTTC.

The gene calls are TRBV5-4 and TRBJ2-7, with D uncertain. The CDR3 sequence is 13 residues long. V lost 0 bases to trimming and J lost 2 bases, with 6 bases between them. CDR1 and CDR2 (germline): SGHNT, YYREEE (reference sequence). DNA of the CDR3: TGTGCCAGCAGCTTGGACAAGACCTACGAGCAGTACTTC. It yields the protein CASSLDKTYEQYF.

V usage is TRBV25-1 and J usage is TRBJ1-1; D is perhaps TRBD1 (5 bases). CDR1 MGHDK and CDR2 SYGVNS come from the germline V gene. V lost 2 bases and J lost 0, with 10 bases in between. The length of the CDR3 is 15 residues. In nucleotides, the CDR3 is TGTGCCAGCAGTGAAGTTGGGACCCTGAACACTGAAGCTTTCTTT. It translates to CASSEVGTLNTEAFF. Full variable domain (outside the CDR3, taken from reference TRBV25-1 and TRBJ1-1): EADIYQTPRYLVIGTGKKITLECSQTMGHDKMYWYQQDPGMELHLIHYSYGVNSTEKGDLSSESTVSRIRTEHFPLTLESARPSHTSQYLCASSEVGTLNTEAFFGQGTRLTVV.

This chain uses TRBV9 with TRBJ1-4; maybe TRBD1 (5 bases). The germline V gene has CDR1 SGDLS and CDR2 YYNGEE. Trimming left V 0 bases short and J 8 bases short, with 11 bases between. This CDR3 contains 14 residues. The CDR3 loop reads CASSVEQGAEKLFF. The DNA of the CDR3 is TGTGCCAGCAGCGTAGAGCAGGGAGCCGAAAAACTGTTTTTT.

The chain employs TRBV29-1 and TRBJ2-1, with D uncertain. This CDR3 is 11 amino acids long. The V end was cut by 0 bases, the J end by 9 bases, with 6 bases between. Germline V gene sequence: CDR1 SQVTM, CDR2 ANQGSEA. The CDR3 DNA sequence: TGCAGCGTTGAAGATCCCGGTGAGCAGTTCTTC. Translation gives CSVEDPGEQFF.

The chain couples TRBV7-9 to TRBJ2-3, with no clear D. CDR1 SEHNR and CDR2 FQNEAQ come from the germline V gene (reference sequence). Trimming pared 8 bases from V and 5 bases from J, leaving 11 bases between. This CDR3 is 12 amino acids long. For the CDR3, the DNA is TGTGCCAGCGGCCCGGCCGGAGATACGCAGTATTTT. Its protein is CASGPAGDTQYF.

The chain recombines TRBV27 with TRBJ2-3; TRBD1 is a possible D gene (6 bases). V lost 4 bases and J lost 0, with 14 bases in between. CDR1 MNHEY and CDR2 SMNVEV come from the germline V gene (reference sequence). The CDR3 runs to 16 residues. CDR3 DNA sequence: TGTGCCAGCAGTTCACGGACAGTGTCTAGCACAGATACGCAGTATTTT. The encoded protein is CASSSRTVSSTDTQYF.

This clone has only one observation. This chain joins TRBV30 and TRBJ1-2, with D hard to call. V gave up 0 bases and J gave up 4 bases, with 15 bases separating them. The CDR3 is 15 amino acids. From germline, CDR1 is GTSNPN and CDR2 SVGIG (reference sequence). The CDR3 sequence is CAWSVGQSSFYGYTF. The DNA of the CDR3 is TGTGCCTGGAGTGTCGGGCAGAGCTCCTTCTATGGCTACACCTTC.

The J gene is TRBJ2-1, the V gene TRBV7-8; 8 bases agree with TRBD1. CDR1 and CDR2 from the germline V gene are SGHVS and FQNEAQ. The CDR3 sequence is 15 residues long. The ends lost 3 bases at V and 1 base at J; junction bases unmatched: 2. CDR3 bases: TGTGCCAGCAGCTTCGGGACAGGTTCCTACAATGAGCAGTTCTTC. Amino acids: CASSFGTGSYNEQFF. Full variable domain (missing parts from reference TRBV7-8 and TRBJ2-1): GAGVSQSPRYKVAKRGQDVALRCDPISGHVSLFWYQQALGQGPEFLTYFQNEAQLDKSGLPSDRFFAERPEGSVSTLKIQRTQQEDSAVYLCASSFGTGSYNEQFFGPGTRLTVL.

The chain joins TRBV15 to TRBJ2-5; TRBD1 might be the D (6 bases). This CDR3 is 13 amino acids long. CDR1 LNHNV and CDR2 YYDKDF come from the germline V gene (reference sequence). V was clipped by 0 bases and J by 11 bases, with 13 bases between them. CDR3 sequence: CATSRDRGRDQYF. DNA of the CDR3: TGTGCCACCAGCAGAGACAGGGGTAGGGATCAGTACTTC.

The V and J genes are TRBV5-8 and TRBJ2-1; the D gene is possibly TRBD2 (5 bases). Trimming shortened V by 0 bases and J by 6 bases, and 10 bases separated the two germline ends. CDR1 is SGHTS, CDR2 YDEGEE, per germline. The CDR3 loop spans 14 amino acids. This CDR3 reads CASSLAGLANEQFF. The CDR3 region has the DNA TGTGCCAGCAGCTTGGCCGGTCTAGCCAATGAGCAGTTCTTC.

The chain recombines TRBV27 with TRBJ2-5, with 9 positions matching TRBD1. Trimming removed 1 base from V and 4 bases from J; junction bases left unmatched: 4. CDR1 and CDR2 (germline): MNHEY, SMNVEV (reference sequence). This CDR3 region has 15 residues. The chain's CDR3 is CASSLYTGGRETQYF. CDR3 bases: TGTGCCAGCAGTTTATACACAGGGGGCAGAGAGACCCAGTACTTC.

The V call is TRBV7-2, the J call TRBJ2-7; D is perhaps TRBD2 (7 bases). Germline-derived CDR1 and CDR2 are SGHTA and FQGNSA. The V and J ends lost 1 base and 6 bases respectively, with 13 bases between them. CDR3 length equals 14 residues. Here the CDR3 reads CASSLGRGPSEQYF. CDR3 sequence (DNA): TGTGCCAGCAGCTTAGGGCGGGGGCCTAGCGAGCAGTACTTC. Variable domain in full (rest from reference TRBV7-2 and TRBJ2-7): GAGVSQSPSNKVTEKGKDVELRCDPISGHTALYWYRQSLGQGLEFLIYFQGNSAPDKSGLPSDRFSAERTGGSVSTLTIQRTQQEDSAVYLCASSLGRGPSEQYFGPGTRLTVT.